This T cell receptor beta chain is from a study of cytomegalovirus exposure and HLA in healthy donors. Points from the study as a whole: The study reported that TCR beta sequences accurately predicted HLA-A and HLA-B alleles in most subjects.

Trimming shortened V by 3 bases and J by 4 bases, and 17 bases separated the two germline ends. Germline loops: CDR1 SGHDT, CDR2 YYEEEE. The CDR3 extends over 16 amino acids. Notes on this clone: Its antigen remains unidentified.

The PCR used 60 Vbeta and 13 Jbeta primers. Here immunoSEQ multiplex PCR was the method, and the copy in TCRdb shows in-frame clones only, minus some. The data contain about 150,000 clones, roughly 71% of them singletons. The rearrangement uses TRBV5-6 and TRBJ1-5, with no clear D. The sequence derives from a man aged 30 to 45 in good health and CMV-seronegative. The sequenced sample was PBMCs. The chain's CDR3 is CASSYGAWGANQPQHF. The CDR3 DNA sequence: TGTGCCAGCAGCTACGGAGCCTGGGGAGCAAATCAGCCCCAGCATTTT.